Below, 27 T cell receptor beta chains from the same sample are listed, as sequenced in a study of identical twins. TCRdb re-analysed the 5' RACE reads in MiXCR, keeping a single row per CDR3 protein. The sample includes over 200,000 distinct CDR3 sequences, over 9.5% of them seen just once. The sequencing sample was made of memory T cells sorted from blood. The receptors originated from a man aged 50 or older in good health.

This clonotype was counted only a few times. This chain joins TRBV25-1 and TRBJ2-1; the D call may be TRBD1 or TRBD2 (5 bases each). V dropped 2 bases and J dropped 9 bases, with 20 bases sitting between them. The germline V gene has CDR1 MGHDK and CDR2 SYGVNS. CDR3 length equals 16 residues. CDR3: CASSEPGRGVLGEQFF. In DNA form, the CDR3 reads TGTGCCAGCAGTGAACCGGGAAGGGGAGTGTTGGGTGAGCAGTTCTTC.

This clonotype was seen a few times. The V and J genes are TRBV2 and TRBJ1-2; D is possibly TRBD1 (6 bases). This CDR3 contains 13 residues. CDR1 and CDR2 from the germline V gene are SNHLY and FYNNEI. Trimming took 9 bases from V and 7 from J, leaving 18 bases between them. DNA of the CDR3: TGTGCCAGGACACCCCACAGGGAAAGTGGCTACACCTTC. Translation: CARTPHRESGYTF.

CDR3 loop: CASSLEGGASKNIQYF. CDR3 DNA: TGTGCCAGCAGCTTGGAGGGGGGGGCCAGCAAAAACATTCAGTACTTC. The V and J genes are TRBV5-4 and TRBJ2-4; weak D call: TRBD2 (7 bases). Germline V gene lookup returns CDR1 SGHNT and CDR2 YYREEE (reference sequence). The CDR3 is 16 amino acids. With 0 bases removed from V and 3 bases from J, the gap between germline ends came to 13 bases.

This clonotype was observed at least ten times. The rearrangement joins TRBV20-1 to TRBJ2-7; TRBD1 matches at 9 bases. Germline CDR1 is DFQATT and CDR2 is SNEGSKA (reference sequence). The CDR3 runs 16 residues. Trimming took 3 bases from V and 0 from J; bases not matched to a gene: 9. The CDR3 DNA sequence: TGCAGTGCTAGGGTAACCACAGGGGGCGTCTCCTACGAGCAGTACTTC. It yields the protein CSARVTTGGVSYEQYF.

Only a few counts were recorded for this clonotype. This chain's CDR3 is CASSVDGVDTEAFF. DNA for the CDR3: TGCGCCAGCAGCGTGGACGGGGTTGACACTGAAGCTTTCTTT. The chain employs TRBV5-1 and TRBJ1-1; D is unresolved. Trimming removed 4 bases from V and 3 bases from J, with 13 bases in between. The CDR3 sequence is 14 residues long. Germline CDR1 is SGHRS and CDR2 is YFSETQ.

The chain joins TRBV12-3 or TRBV12-4 to TRBJ2-7; D perhaps matches TRBD1 (5 bases). The ends were cut back, 2 bases at V and 7 bases at J, with 12 bases in the middle. This CDR3 spans 13 amino acids. CDR3 in DNA: TGTGCCAGCAGTTTATTAACAGGCCCAGAGCAGTACTTC. It encodes CASSLLTGPEQYF.

This chain uses TRBV29-1 with TRBJ1-2; D might be TRBD1 (6 bases). This CDR3 has 13 amino acids. Germline V CDR1 and CDR2: SQVTM, ANQGSEA. V dropped 7 bases and J dropped 7 bases, with 19 bases sitting between them. The CDR3 loop reads CSAGEQTAPGYTF. The CDR3 region has the DNA TGCAGCGCAGGGGAACAGACGGCGCCTGGCTACACCTTC.

The sample holds a few counts of this clonotype. With a much larger clone just one base away, this may be a read error. The rearrangement uses TRBV5-1 and TRBJ1-5; TRBD1 is a possible D gene (5 bases). The germline V and J ends were trimmed by 0 bases and 4 bases, with 11 bases remaining between them. CDR1 and CDR2 from the germline V gene are SGHRS and YFSETQ. This CDR3 is built from 15 residues. DNA for the CDR3: TGCGCCAGCAGCTTGGATGCTGGGGCAAATCAGCCCCAGCATTTT. Encoded protein: CASSLDAGANQPQHF.

This clonotype was seen at least ten times. This chain links TRBV5-1 with TRBJ2-1; D perhaps matches TRBD2 (5 bases). The ends were cut back, 0 bases at V and 2 bases at J, with 15 bases in the middle. Germline lookup yields CDR1 SGHRS and CDR2 YFSETQ. This CDR3 contains 17 residues. The CDR3 bases are TGCGCCAGCAGCTTGGGTGATGTTAGGAGGACCTACAATGAGCAGTTCTTC. This translates into CASSLGDVRRTYNEQFF. Filled out from reference TRBV5-1 and TRBJ2-1, the complete variable domain reads KAGVTQTPRYLIKTRGQQVTLSCSPISGHRSVSWYQQTPGQGLQFLFEYFSETQRNKGNFPGRFSGRQFSNSRSEMNVSTLELGDSALYLCASSLGDVRRTYNEQFFGPGTRLTVL.

This clonotype was seen only a few times. This rearrangement joins TRBV6-2 or TRBV6-3 to TRBJ1-2, with TRBD1 identical over 12 bases. With V trimmed by 5 bases and J by 4 bases, 5 bases remained unmatched. The germline V gene encodes CDR1 MNHEY and CDR2 SVGEGT. This CDR3 has 15 residues. In DNA form, the CDR3 reads TGTGCCAGCAGTCTTCCGGGACAGGGGGCCTATGGCTACACCTTC. It encodes CASSLPGQGAYGYTF.

This clonotype was picked up many times. The chain is built from TRBV10-3 and TRBJ2-5, with 7 bases aligning to TRBD2. Germline V CDR1 and CDR2: ENHRY, SYGVKD. V was clipped by 8 bases and J by 2 bases; unmatched bases: 5. The CDR3 sequence is 13 residues long. For the CDR3, the DNA is TGTGCCATCTCTAGCGGCAAGCAAGAGACCCAGTACTTC. This encodes CAISSGKQETQYF.

This clonotype was counted between two and nine times. This chain connects TRBV20-1 to TRBJ1-5, with TRBD1 matching over 8 bases. V was clipped by 7 bases and J by 5 bases; unmatched bases: 10. CDR1 and CDR2 from the germline V gene are DFQATT and SNEGSKA (reference sequence). The CDR3 is 14 residues long. The DNA of the CDR3 is TGCAGTGTTACTCCCCCAGGGGGCCATCAGCCCCAGCATTTT. As protein: CSVTPPGGHQPQHF.

This clonotype was picked up a small number of times. The rearrangement links TRBV5-1 to TRBJ2-5; 8 bases are a match to TRBD1. Germline values: CDR1 SGHRS, CDR2 YFSETQ. The V segment lost 3 bases and the J segment 3 bases; nucleotides outside the gene matches: 7. The CDR3 spans 15 residues. In nucleotides, the CDR3 is TGCGCCAGCAGCTGGGGCAGGGGGCGTGAAGAGACCCAGTACTTC. Encoded protein: CASSWGRGREETQYF.

The V call is TRBV30, the J call TRBJ2-7; D is unresolved. This CDR3 has 13 amino acids. Trimming removed 5 bases from V and 1 base from J, with 12 bases in between. Germline V lookup: CDR1 GTSNPN, CDR2 SVGIG (reference sequence). CDR3 bases: TGTGCCTGGCGCGGCATTTGGTCCTACGAGCAGTACTTC. Translating gives CAWRGIWSYEQYF.

This clonotype showed up many times. The chain is built from TRBV11-2 and TRBJ1-5; D is possibly TRBD1 (5 bases). Trimming left V 5 bases short and J 4 bases short, with 9 bases between. This CDR3 contains 13 residues. CDR1 is SGHAT and CDR2 is FQNNGV in the germline V gene. As DNA, the CDR3 is TGTGCCAGCAGCCGAGACAGAAATCAGCCCCAGCATTTT. This encodes CASSRDRNQPQHF.

This clonotype came up a few times. The rearrangement uses TRBV20-1 and TRBJ2-7, with TRBD2 matching over 9 bases. V lost 3 bases, J lost 1 base, and 7 bases stayed unmatched. The CDR3 sequence is 15 residues long. Looked up from germline, CDR1 is DFQATT and CDR2 is SNEGSKA (reference sequence). CDR3 amino acids: CSARRGGGGSYEQYF. CDR3 coding DNA: TGCAGTGCTAGGAGGGGCGGGGGGGGTTCCTACGAGCAGTACTTC.

This clonotype was detected many times. The chain combines TRBV6-2 or TRBV6-3 with TRBJ2-1; 13 bases map to TRBD2. J was trimmed by 3 bases and V by 2 bases; bases with no gene match: 10. Looked up from germline, CDR1 is MNHEY and CDR2 is SVGEGT. The CDR3 length is 19 residues. As DNA, the CDR3 is TGTGCCAGCAGTTACGTCTTCGGACTAGCGGGGGTCCACTACAATGAGCAGTTCTTC. Encoded protein: CASSYVFGLAGVHYNEQFF.

V usage is TRBV20-1 and J usage is TRBJ2-7, with TRBD2 matching over 12 bases. The germline V gene has CDR1 DFQATT and CDR2 SNEGSKA (reference sequence). V trimming: 6 bases; J trimming: 6 bases; junction bases outside the gene matches: 15. This CDR3 is 16 amino acids long. The CDR3 DNA reads as TGCAGTGCCAGAACCTCTAGCGGGGGGGCCGGGCGCGAGCAGTACTTC. It specifies CSARTSSGGAGREQYF.

This clonotype was seen a handful of times. The V and J genes are TRBV27 and TRBJ2-2; 11 bases fit TRBD2. The CDR3 consists of 16 residues. Germline CDR1 MNHEY, CDR2 SMNVEV (reference sequence). Losses at the gene ends were 5 bases for V and 1 base for J; bases not matched to a gene: 3. The CDR3 is CASSPGTSGNTGELFF. CDR3 DNA: TGTGCCAGCAGTCCCGGGACTAGCGGGAACACCGGGGAGCTGTTTTTT.

The rearrangement uses TRBV9 and TRBJ2-2; D may be TRBD1 (6 bases). In germline, CDR1 is SGDLS, CDR2 YYNGEE. This CDR3 region has 14 residues. The V gene lost 5 bases and the J gene lost 2 bases, with 10 bases spanning the gap. The CDR3: CASRLDSNTGELFF. Here the CDR3 DNA reads TGTGCCAGCAGGCTGGACAGCAACACCGGGGAGCTGTTTTTT.

This clonotype was seen at least ten times. V gene TRBV5-1 combines with J gene TRBJ2-1; 7 bases are a match to TRBD1. V dropped 1 base and J dropped 5; count of bases not matched to a gene: 9. The germline V gene encodes CDR1 SGHRS and CDR2 YFSETQ. The CDR3 covers 16 residues. DNA for the CDR3: TGCGCCAGCAGCTTGTTACGGGACAGTGACGACAATGAGCAGTTCTTC. It is translated as CASSLLRDSDDNEQFF.

The chain employs TRBV9 and TRBJ2-1; TRBD2 agrees at 7 bases. Trimming took 0 bases from V and 4 from J; bases not matched to a gene: 7. This CDR3 spans 16 amino acids. CDR1 is SGDLS, CDR2 YYNGEE, per germline. CDR3 amino acids: CASSVDEAGTYNEQFF. For the CDR3, the DNA is TGTGCCAGCAGCGTAGACGAAGCGGGAACATACAATGAGCAGTTCTTC.

Many counts were recorded for this clonotype. This chain connects TRBV7-2 to TRBJ1-5, with TRBD1 matching over 7 bases. There are 15 residues in the CDR3. The V and J ends lost 5 bases and 9 bases, in that order; junction bases with no gene match: 13. Germline V gives CDR1 SGHTA, CDR2 FQGNSA. DNA of the CDR3: TGTGCCAGCAGCCGTAACGGGGGGGGACAGTCGCCCCAGCATTTT. It yields the protein CASSRNGGGQSPQHF.

This clonotype was counted a few times. The gene calls are TRBV12-3 or TRBV12-4 and TRBJ2-2, with 10 nucleotides matching TRBD1. Germline trimming cut 5 bases from V and 5 bases from J; bases unmatched to any gene: 8. The CDR3 has 16 amino acids. DNA of the CDR3: TGTGCCAGCAGTCCACGGGACAGGGGATGGACCGGGGAGCTGTTTTTT. It yields the protein CASSPRDRGWTGELFF.

This clonotype came up many times. The rearrangement uses TRBV20-1 and TRBJ2-5, with TRBD1 matching over 8 bases. Germline CDR1 reads DFQATT; CDR2 reads SNEGSKA (reference sequence). The V segment lost 4 bases and the J segment 1 base; nucleotides outside the gene matches: 8. This CDR3 spans 15 amino acids. CDR3: CSATTHRGSQETQYF. The DNA for the CDR3 is TGCAGTGCTACTACTCACAGGGGGAGCCAAGAGACCCAGTACTTC.

This chain connects TRBV7-2 to TRBJ2-7; D unresolved. The ends were cut back, 2 bases at V and 4 bases at J, with 12 bases in the middle. The CDR3 runs 14 residues. Germline loops: CDR1 SGHTA, CDR2 FQGNSA. Here the CDR3 reads CASSLYGGSYEQYF. Here the CDR3 DNA reads TGTGCCAGCAGCTTATATGGCGGATCGTACGAGCAGTACTTC.

The table lists this clonotype with many counts. This chain connects TRBV6-4 to TRBJ1-1; 9 bases are shared with TRBD1. V lost 6 bases, J lost 3 bases, and 8 bases stayed unmatched. The CDR3 runs 15 residues. Germline CDR1 MRHNA, CDR2 SNTAGT. This CDR3 reads CASREQTGGDTEAFF. CDR3 sequence (DNA): TGTGCCAGCAGGGAACAGACAGGGGGAGACACTGAAGCTTTCTTT.